The clone carrying this T cell receptor beta chain was detected a few times. Its antigen remains unidentified. The sample is drawn from a study of blood T cells in healthy people across ages. Study context: About one barcoded beta molecule per two T cells came from capture by template switching. Study findings and constraints: Older age went with lower TCR beta diversity per million T cells, in a roughly linear way.

A sample-barcoded 5' primer and a J-beta primer mix were used in a second PCR of roughly 6 to 11 cycles. Individual samples furnished no less than 2.5 million CDR3-containing paired-end reads apiece. TCRdb recomputed calls from the 5' RACE reads with MiXCR, one row per CDR3 protein. The sample carries about 1.4 million distinct CDR3 sequences, approximately 59% recorded once. CDR3 length: 14 amino acids. V shed 4 bases, J shed 0 bases, and the junction held 0 bases outside the gene matches. CDR1 is MNHEY, CDR2 SMNVEV, per germline (reference sequence). Healthy Caucasians from Russia aged roughly 6 to 90 served as donors.

Input material: blood. The genes are TRBV27 and TRBJ1-3; 7 bases line up with TRBD1. The receptor's source is a man aged 18 to 30 in good health. The CDR3 nucleotides are TGTGCCAGCAGTTCAGGGGGCTCTGGAAACACCATATATTTT. Its translation is CASSSGGSGNTIYF.